Each of the 28 T cell receptor beta chains below was sequenced from the same sample in a study of shared clonotypes between healthy human individuals. This table comes from immunoSEQ multiplex PCR, and its TCRdb copy is limited to in-frame clones, with some not included. The data show more than 850,000 clones, about four fifths seen once. The sequenced sample was memory CD4+ T cells from PBMCs. The subset here: CD45RA-negative fraction. The receptor source for this set is a man younger than 35 in good health. Some clones in this sample may be carry-over from other donors' samples.

J is TRBJ1-1 and V is TRBV5-1; D not certain. V lost 4 bases and J 1 base, leaving 11 bases between the germline ends. The CDR3 contains 14 residues. Germline CDR1 is SGHRS and CDR2 is YFSETQ. The CDR3 spells CASSRTMGNTEAFF. For the CDR3, the DNA is TGCGCCAGCAGCCGGACCATGGGGAACACTGAAGCTTTCTTT.

The chain employs TRBV7-2 and TRBJ1-3; 9 bases are shared with TRBD1. The length of the CDR3 is 15 residues. The V segment lost 3 bases and the J segment 4 bases; nucleotides outside the gene matches: 4. Germline assignment: CDR1 SGHTA and CDR2 FQGNSA. In nucleotides, the CDR3 is TGTGCCAGCAGCTTCACAGGGGGCTCGGGAAACACCATATATTTT. This sequence encodes CASSFTGGSGNTIYF.

The table lists this clone with a few counts. V and J are TRBV5-1 and TRBJ1-2; TRBD1 agrees at 7 bases. Germline loops: CDR1 SGHRS, CDR2 YFSETQ. V shed 7 bases, J shed 2 bases, and the junction held 8 bases outside the gene matches. The CDR3 totals 14 residues. CDR3 DNA: TGCGCCAGCCAGGGGGGCGGACTCAACTATGGCTACACCTTC. Amino acids: CASQGGGLNYGYTF.

V gene TRBV28 combines with J gene TRBJ1-3; TRBD1 matches 7 bases. The germline V gene has CDR1 MDHEN and CDR2 SYDVKM. J lost 6 bases, V lost 7 bases, and 9 bases had no gene match. The CDR3 runs 14 residues. CDR3 region: CASTQGGDSNTIYF. The CDR3 nucleotides are TGTGCCAGCACCCAGGGGGGAGACTCAAACACCATATATTTT.

The rearrangement joins TRBV28 to TRBJ2-3; TRBD1 agrees at 7 bases. Germline V CDR1 and CDR2: MDHEN, SYDVKM. This CDR3 spans 15 amino acids. V lost 8 bases to trimming and J lost 0 bases; unmatched junction nucleotides: 8. CDR3 in amino acids: CASRGGQTSTDTQYF. Written as DNA, the CDR3 is TGTGCCAGCCGAGGGGGACAGACTAGCACAGATACGCAGTATTTT.

Details on this clone: Other nucleotide sequences in the sample specify the same CDR3. The V gene is TRBV5-4, the J gene TRBJ2-7, with 13 bases matching TRBD2. The V gene's germline CDR1 is SGHNT and CDR2 YYREEE (reference sequence). Trimming took 0 bases from V and 5 from J; bases not matched to a gene: 2. The CDR3 consists of 15 residues. The CDR3 loop is CASSLAGLAGNEQYF. The CDR3 region has the DNA TGTGCCAGCAGCTTGGCGGGACTAGCGGGGAACGAGCAGTACTTC.

The chain has TRBV7-3 and TRBJ1-2; 10 bases map to TRBD1. This CDR3 has 16 residues. V trimming: 5 bases; J trimming: 8 bases; junction bases outside the gene matches: 14. CDR1 is SGHTA and CDR2 is FQGTGA in the germline V gene. The CDR3 protein is CASSLYPGDRGYGYTF. The CDR3 DNA follows: TGTGCCAGCAGCCTGTATCCCGGGGACAGGGGTTACGGCTACACCTTC.

V and J are TRBV6-5 and TRBJ1-5, with D perhaps TRBD1 (5 bases). This CDR3 contains 15 residues. V was cut by 6 bases and J by 2 bases, with 14 bases left in between. CDR1 is MNHEY, CDR2 SVGAGI, per germline. The CDR3 nucleotides are TGTGCCAGCAGCCCTTTGACAGCGGGCAATCAGCCCCAGCATTTT. Translating gives CASSPLTAGNQPQHF.

The rearrangement joins TRBV27 to TRBJ1-2; possibly TRBD1 for D (5 bases). The CDR3 spans 11 residues. Trimming shortened V by 11 bases and J by 4 bases, and 11 bases separated the two germline ends. Germline-derived CDR1 and CDR2 are MNHEY and SMNVEV (reference sequence). The DNA for the CDR3 is TGTGCCGCAGGGAGAAGCTATGGCTACACCTTC. Amino acid sequence: CAAGRSYGYTF.

Turning to this clone: The same CDR3 arises from other DNA sequences in this sample as well. This chain connects TRBV19 to TRBJ1-2; tentative D call: TRBD1 (5 bases). Trimming took off 3 bases at V and 4 bases at J, with 9 bases between the two ends. Germline CDR1 LNHDA, CDR2 SQIVND (reference sequence). CDR3 length: 13 amino acids. CDR3 protein: CASSIKGPYGYTF. The CDR3 DNA is TGTGCCAGTAGTATCAAGGGGCCCTATGGCTACACCTTC.

The rearrangement uses TRBV15 and TRBJ2-5; a possible D gene is TRBD1 (6 bases). The germline V gene encodes CDR1 LNHNV and CDR2 YYDKDF (reference sequence). Deletions cut 3 bases from V and 5 bases from J, with 19 bases between. This CDR3 is built from 16 residues. Here the CDR3 reads CATSSPDQGSYETQYF. The DNA for the CDR3 is TGTGCCACCAGCAGCCCGGATCAGGGGTCGTACGAGACCCAGTACTTC.

The rearrangement joins TRBV9 to TRBJ2-4; D not resolved. The CDR3 totals 17 residues. Trimming left V 6 bases short and J 0 bases short, with 19 bases between. CDR1 and CDR2 from the germline V gene are SGDLS and YYNGEE. The chain's CDR3 is CASIHLKRPLAKNIQYF. CDR3 DNA sequence: TGTGCCAGCATCCATCTAAAACGGCCCCTAGCCAAAAACATTCAGTACTTC. The whole variable domain, remainder taken from reference TRBV9 and TRBJ2-4, is DSGVTQTPKHLITATGQRVTLRCSPRSGDLSVYWYQQSLDQGLQFLIQYYNGEERAKGNILERFSAQQFPDLHSELNLSSLELGDSALYFCASIHLKRPLAKNIQYFGAGTRLSVL.

V is TRBV29-1 and J is TRBJ2-3; 10 bases agree with TRBD2. The CDR3 has 13 residues. Germline V gene sequence: CDR1 SQVTM, CDR2 ANQGSEA. With 4 bases clipped from V and 10 bases from J, the junction kept 8 bases outside the gene matches. This CDR3 reads CSVAASGGRAQYF. The CDR3 region has the DNA TGCAGCGTTGCGGCTAGCGGGGGACGGGCGCAGTATTTT.

The chain joins TRBV7-2 to TRBJ2-2; 10 bases match TRBD2. V dropped 3 bases and J dropped 5; count of bases not matched to a gene: 6. The CDR3 has 16 residues. The germline V gene has CDR1 SGHTA and CDR2 FQGNSA. Here the CDR3 DNA reads TGTGCCAGCAGCTTCCTAGCGGGAGTATGGACCGGGGAGCTGTTTTTT. It translates to CASSFLAGVWTGELFF.

The J gene is TRBJ2-3, the V gene TRBV18, with D unresolved. CDR1 is KGHSH and CDR2 is LQKENI in the germline V gene. The CDR3 has 11 amino acids. V shed 6 bases and J shed 14 bases, with 15 bases lying between them. CDR3 region: CASSTDRRGYF. The DNA of the CDR3 is TGTGCCAGCTCGACCGACCGCAGAGGGTATTTT.

The rearrangement uses TRBV25-1 and TRBJ2-5; weak D call: TRBD1 (5 bases). The CDR3 spans 15 residues. Trimming pared 2 bases from V and 5 bases from J, leaving 15 bases between. Germline V gene lookup returns CDR1 MGHDK and CDR2 SYGVNS. The CDR3 sequence: CASSEPGAGLETQYF. CDR3 nucleotides: TGTGCCAGCAGTGAACCAGGAGCAGGGCTGGAGACCCAGTACTTC. Variable domain in full (rest from reference TRBV25-1 and TRBJ2-5): EADIYQTPRYLVIGTGKKITLECSQTMGHDKMYWYQQDPGMELHLIHYSYGVNSTEKGDLSSESTVSRIRTEHFPLTLESARPSHTSQYLCASSEPGAGLETQYFGPGTRLLVL.

This rearrangement joins TRBV7-9 to TRBJ2-1; 12 bases agree with TRBD2. The ends lost 6 bases at V and 6 bases at J; junction bases unmatched: 3. Germline V gene sequence: CDR1 SEHNR, CDR2 FQNEAQ (reference sequence). The CDR3 extends over 14 amino acids. The chain's CDR3 is CASRRGLAGNEQFF. The CDR3 DNA follows: TGTGCCAGCAGACGGGGACTAGCGGGCAATGAGCAGTTCTTC.

The chain joins TRBV5-1 to TRBJ2-5; D gene uncertain. Trimming left V 1 base short and J 4 bases short, with 8 bases between. Germline loops: CDR1 SGHRS, CDR2 YFSETQ. The CDR3 spans 13 residues. The CDR3 spells CASSLSPGETQYF. In DNA, the CDR3 is TGCGCCAGCAGCTTGTCCCCAGGAGAGACCCAGTACTTC.

The chain carries TRBV29-1 and TRBJ2-7; a weak D match, TRBD1 (6 bases). The CDR3 runs 14 residues. From germline, CDR1 is SQVTM and CDR2 ANQGSEA. V lost 4 bases and J 4 bases, leaving 17 bases between the germline ends. The CDR3 loop reads CSVGRDTRGYEQYF. Here the CDR3 DNA reads TGCAGCGTTGGTAGGGACACTAGGGGATACGAGCAGTACTTC.

The V gene is TRBV5-1, the J gene TRBJ2-7, with 9 bases fitting TRBD1. V lost 5 bases and J lost 7; bases outside the gene matches: 10. There are 14 residues in the CDR3. The germline V gene encodes CDR1 SGHRS and CDR2 YFSETQ. The CDR3 protein is CASSAGTGSGEQYF. The DNA for the CDR3 is TGCGCCAGCAGTGCGGGGACAGGGTCGGGGGAGCAGTACTTC. The variable domain in full, with the rest retrieved from reference TRBV5-1 and TRBJ2-7, is KAGVTQTPRYLIKTRGQQVTLSCSPISGHRSVSWYQQTPGQGLQFLFEYFSETQRNKGNFPGRFSGRQFSNSRSEMNVSTLELGDSALYLCASSAGTGSGEQYFGPGTRLTVT.

V gene TRBV6-1 combines with J gene TRBJ1-1, with D unclear. Germline V gene sequence: CDR1 MNHNS, CDR2 SASEGT. V was trimmed by 3 bases and J by 11 bases, leaving 19 bases between them. The CDR3 extends over 14 amino acids. The CDR3 bases are TGTGCCAGCAGTGAGATTGTAAAGTCCTCGAGGGCTTTCTTT. Encoded protein: CASSEIVKSSRAFF.

This clone occurred once. This same CDR3 is encoded by further DNA sequences in the sample. The rearrangement links TRBV2 to TRBJ1-4; D possibly corresponds to TRBD1 (5 bases). The V end was cut by 4 bases, the J end by 5 bases, with 8 bases between. Per germline, CDR1 SNHLY and CDR2 FYNNEI. The CDR3 runs to 13 residues. DNA of the CDR3: TGTGCCAGCAGTGGCTCAGGGAATGAAAAACTGTTTTTT. As protein: CASSGSGNEKLFF. Drawing the rest from reference TRBV2 and TRBJ1-4, the complete variable domain is EPEVTQTPSHQVTQMGQEVILRCVPISNHLYFYWYRQILGQKVEFLVSFYNNEISEKSEIFDDQFSVERPDGSNFTLKIRSTKLEDSAMYFCASSGSGNEKLFFGSGTQLSVL.

CDR3 sequence (DNA): TGTGCCAGCGGACAGGATTTCAATGAAAAACTGTTTTTT. As protein: CASGQDFNEKLFF. This chain joins TRBV7-9 and TRBJ1-4; 7 nucleotides align to TRBD1. CDR3 length: 13 residues. The V segment lost 8 bases and the J segment 5 bases; nucleotides outside the gene matches: 5. The V gene's germline CDR1 is SEHNR and CDR2 FQNEAQ (reference sequence).

The rearrangement uses TRBV29-1 and TRBJ2-2; 12 bases are a match to TRBD2. This CDR3 is 17 amino acids long. Germline CDR1 reads SQVTM; CDR2 reads ANQGSEA. The trim removed 5 bases at V and 0 bases at J, leaving 7 bases unmatched. This chain's CDR3 is CSVSSGRARANTGELFF. CDR3 bases: TGCAGCGTTTCTAGCGGGAGGGCCAGGGCGAACACCGGGGAGCTGTTTTTT.

This chain joins TRBV5-6 and TRBJ1-5; D perhaps matches TRBD1 (5 bases). Trimming took 4 bases from V and 1 from J, leaving 9 bases between them. Per germline, CDR1 SGHDT and CDR2 YYEEEE. The CDR3 is made up of 14 amino acids. CDR3 sequence: CASSHRDSNQPQHF. The CDR3 DNA reads as TGTGCCAGCAGCCACCGGGACAGCAATCAGCCCCAGCATTTT.

The chain has TRBV28 and TRBJ2-7; D may correspond to TRBD1 or TRBD2 (5 bases each). This CDR3 contains 13 residues. Germline values: CDR1 MDHEN, CDR2 SYDVKM. V was pared by 3 bases and J by 3 bases, with 9 bases between. CDR3 sequence reads: CASSFRDRYEQYF. For the CDR3, the DNA is TGTGCCAGCAGTTTCCGGGACCGCTACGAGCAGTACTTC. The variable domain in full, with the rest retrieved from reference TRBV28 and TRBJ2-7, is DVKVTQSSRYLVKRTGEKVFLECVQDMDHENMFWYRQDPGLGLRLIYFSYDVKMKEKGDIPEGYSVSREKKERFSLILESASTNQTSMYLCASSFRDRYEQYFGPGTRLTVT.

This clone came up a few times. J is TRBJ2-3 and V is TRBV2, with D tentatively TRBD1 (5 bases). Germline CDR1 reads SNHLY; CDR2 reads FYNNEI. V gave up 3 bases and J gave up 4 bases, with 11 bases separating them. The CDR3 is 14 amino acids. The chain's CDR3 is CASSDQGWPDTQYF. Written as DNA, the CDR3 is TGTGCCAGCAGTGATCAGGGATGGCCAGATACGCAGTATTTT. The full variable domain, completed using reference TRBV2 and TRBJ2-3, is EPEVTQTPSHQVTQMGQEVILRCVPISNHLYFYWYRQILGQKVEFLVSFYNNEISEKSEIFDDQFSVERPDGSNFTLKIRSTKLEDSAMYFCASSDQGWPDTQYFGPGTRLTVL.

This clone was counted a few times. The rearrangement joins TRBV29-1 to TRBJ1-3; TRBD1 matches at 7 bases. The length of the CDR3 is 13 residues. Germline values: CDR1 SQVTM, CDR2 ANQGSEA. V was pared by 6 bases and J by 0 bases, with 2 bases of the junction left unmatched. The CDR3, as DNA: TGCAGCGTGGGGACAGCCTCTGGAAACACCATATATTTT. Encoded protein: CSVGTASGNTIYF.